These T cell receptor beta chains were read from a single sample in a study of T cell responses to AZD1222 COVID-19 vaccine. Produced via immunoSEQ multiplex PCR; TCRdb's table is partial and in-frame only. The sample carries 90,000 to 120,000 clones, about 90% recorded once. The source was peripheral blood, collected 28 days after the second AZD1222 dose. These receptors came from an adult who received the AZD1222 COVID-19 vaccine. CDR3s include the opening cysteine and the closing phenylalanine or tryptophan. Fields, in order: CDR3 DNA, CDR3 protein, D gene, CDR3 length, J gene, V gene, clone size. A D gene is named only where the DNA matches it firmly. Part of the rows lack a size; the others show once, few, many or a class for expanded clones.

DNA: TGCGCCAGCAGTTTCTCACAGGGGGCGGGGGGAAATACCATATATTTT
CDR3: CASSFSQGAGGNTIYF
D: TRBD1
length: 16
J: TRBJ1-3
V: TRBV10-1
size: -

DNA: TGCAGCGTTATACCCAGGGGCGGTGAGCAGTTCTTC
CDR3: CSVIPRGGEQFF
D: -
length: 12
J: TRBJ2-1
V: TRBV29-1
size: once

DNA: TGTGCCTCCAGGGCAGGGAATAGCAATCAGCCCCAGCATTTT
CDR3: CASRAGNSNQPQHF
D: -
length: 14
J: TRBJ1-5
V: TRBV28
size: -

DNA: TGTGCCAGCAGCCAAGATGCGTCCTCTGGAAACACCATATATTTT
CDR3: CASSQDASSGNTIYF
D: -
length: 15
J: TRBJ1-3
V: TRBV3-1/TRBV3-2
size: -

DNA: TGTGCCAGCAGTTACAGCCCTAGGGGCTACGAGCAGTACTTC
CDR3: CASSYSPRGYEQYF
D: -
length: 14
J: TRBJ2-7
V: TRBV6-5
size: -

DNA: TGCAGTGCTAGTTTAGCGGGGCCGGGGGAGACCCAGTACTTC
CDR3: CSASLAGPGETQYF
D: TRBD2
length: 14
J: TRBJ2-5
V: TRBV20-1
size: once

DNA: TGTGCCAGTAGCGAAACGGACAGGGGGAGCACAGATACGCAGTATTTT
CDR3: CASSETDRGSTDTQYF
D: TRBD1
length: 16
J: TRBJ2-3
V: TRBV19
size: -

DNA: TGTGCCAGCAGACTACTAGCGGGGGGTTCCTACGAGCAGTACTTC
CDR3: CASRLLAGGSYEQYF
D: TRBD2
length: 15
J: TRBJ2-7
V: TRBV6-5
size: -

DNA: TGTGCCAGCAGCCCGGGACAGAATTCACCCCTCCACTTT
CDR3: CASSPGQNSPLHF
D: TRBD1
length: 13
J: TRBJ1-6
V: TRBV7-9
size: -

DNA: TGTGCCAGCAGCTTAGATAACGGCCACTCTGGAAACACCATATATTTT
CDR3: CASSLDNGHSGNTIYF
D: -
length: 16
J: TRBJ1-3
V: TRBV11-2
size: few

DNA: TGTGCCAGCAGCTTAGGGACAGGCTACGAGCAGTACTTC
CDR3: CASSLGTGYEQYF
D: TRBD1
length: 13
J: TRBJ2-7
V: TRBV7-2
size: -

DNA: TGTGCCAGCAGCCTACAGGGGGCCGAGCAGTACTTC
CDR3: CASSLQGAEQYF
D: TRBD1
length: 12
J: TRBJ2-7
V: TRBV7-8
size: once

DNA: TGTGCCAGCAGTGCGGGGGACACCGGGGAGCTGTTTTTT
CDR3: CASSAGDTGELFF
D: -
length: 13
J: TRBJ2-2
V: TRBV6-4
size: -

DNA: TGTGCTAGTGGTTGGGGGACAGTCCCACTATACGAGCAGTACTTC
CDR3: CASGWGTVPLYEQYF
D: TRBD1
length: 15
J: TRBJ2-7
V: TRBV12-5
size: -

DNA: TGTGCCAGCACTTGGACAGGGGGCTTCTACGAGCAGTACTTC
CDR3: CASTWTGGFYEQYF
D: TRBD1
length: 14
J: TRBJ2-7
V: TRBV7-2
size: -

DNA: TGTGCCAGCAGCCGTTCGGGCAGGTCCTACAATGAGCAGTTCTTC
CDR3: CASSRSGRSYNEQFF
D: -
length: 15
J: TRBJ2-1
V: TRBV14
size: -

DNA: TGTGCCACCAGTAGGGGAGGGTCCTCTGAGGGAAACACCATATATTTT
CDR3: CATSRGGSSEGNTIYF
D: -
length: 16
J: TRBJ1-3
V: TRBV15
size: -

DNA: TGTGCCAGCAGTTGGACGACAGGGAGCTCCTACGAGCAGTACTTC
CDR3: CASSWTTGSSYEQYF
D: TRBD1
length: 15
J: TRBJ2-7
V: TRBV11-2
size: -

DNA: TGTGCCAGCAGTTACTCGGGGGGCTCCTACGAGCAGTACTTC
CDR3: CASSYSGGSYEQYF
D: -
length: 14
J: TRBJ2-7
V: TRBV6-5
size: once

DNA: TGTGCCAGTAGCAGGGCACAGAATTCACCCCTCCACTTT
CDR3: CASSRAQNSPLHF
D: -
length: 13
J: TRBJ1-6
V: TRBV19
size: few

DNA: TGTGCCAGCAGCTTGGTAGGAGGCAGGACCGGGGAGCTGTTTTTT
CDR3: CASSLVGGRTGELFF
D: -
length: 15
J: TRBJ2-2
V: TRBV7-9
size: -

DNA: TGTGCCAGCAGTCCCATTTTTGGGGCCAACGTCCTGACTTTC
CDR3: CASSPIFGANVLTF
D: -
length: 14
J: TRBJ2-6
V: TRBV5-8
size: few

DNA: TGTGCCAGCAGCTTAGTTGGCGGGCTCTCAGATACGCAGTATTTT
CDR3: CASSLVGGLSDTQYF
D: -
length: 15
J: TRBJ2-3
V: TRBV7-2
size: -

DNA: TGTGCCAGCTACGGGACAGGGCTCTCCTACGAGCAGTACTTC
CDR3: CASYGTGLSYEQYF
D: TRBD1
length: 14
J: TRBJ2-7
V: TRBV2
size: -

DNA: TGTGCCAGCAGTGAAACGGAGTACCGAGCTAACTATGGCTACACCTTC
CDR3: CASSETEYRANYGYTF
D: -
length: 16
J: TRBJ1-2
V: TRBV25-1
size: once

DNA: TGTGCCAGCAGCCCAGTACAGGGGGCGGGTGGCTACACCTTC
CDR3: CASSPVQGAGGYTF
D: TRBD1
length: 14
J: TRBJ1-2
V: TRBV5-4
size: -

DNA: TGTGCCAGTAGTACTACCCGGGTCAATTCCCAGCATTTT
CDR3: CASSTTRVNSQHF
D: -
length: 13
J: TRBJ1-5
V: TRBV19
size: -

DNA: TGCGCCAGCAGCCTTCAGACACACTCCGGCGGGGAGCTGTTTTTT
CDR3: CASSLQTHSGGELFF
D: -
length: 15
J: TRBJ2-2
V: TRBV4-1
size: -

DNA: TGCAGCGTCCCCGGTACAGTCGACGAGCAGTACTTC
CDR3: CSVPGTVDEQYF
D: -
length: 12
J: TRBJ2-7
V: TRBV29-1
size: -

DNA: TGCAGCGCCTTGGGGGCCGATTCCTACGAGCAGTACTTC
CDR3: CSALGADSYEQYF
D: -
length: 13
J: TRBJ2-7
V: TRBV29-1
size: -

DNA: TGTGCCAGCAGCTTAGGAGGCAGGGAGACTGAAGCTTTCTTT
CDR3: CASSLGGRETEAFF
D: -
length: 14
J: TRBJ1-1
V: TRBV11-3
size: -

DNA: TGTGCCAGCAGAGGGACCGACTCCTACAATGAGCAGTTCTTC
CDR3: CASRGTDSYNEQFF
D: -
length: 14
J: TRBJ2-1
V: TRBV27
size: -

DNA: TGTGCCAGCTCACCAACGGCAGCCACAGATACGCAGTATTTT
CDR3: CASSPTAATDTQYF
D: -
length: 14
J: TRBJ2-3
V: TRBV18
size: -

DNA: TGCGCCAGCAGCTTGGAGGCAGGCGCTAACTATGGCTACACCTTC
CDR3: CASSLEAGANYGYTF
D: -
length: 15
J: TRBJ1-2
V: TRBV5-1
size: -

DNA: TGTGCCAGTACCGACCTAGGGAGTGGGGTGAGCAATCAGCCCCAGCATTTT
CDR3: CASTDLGSGVSNQPQHF
D: -
length: 17
J: TRBJ1-5
V: TRBV19
size: -

DNA: TGTGCCAGCAGCCCCTCCGGGGCGAGCTACACCTTC
CDR3: CASSPSGASYTF
D: -
length: 12
J: TRBJ1-2
V: TRBV6-2/TRBV6-3
size: once

DNA: TGTGCCAGCAGCTTAATCGTCGAGGGCTACACCTTC
CDR3: CASSLIVEGYTF
D: -
length: 12
J: TRBJ1-2
V: TRBV7-9
size: -

DNA: TGTGCCAGCAGACCCCGTGGGGGCCTAGAAGCTTTCTTT
CDR3: CASRPRGGLEAFF
D: -
length: 13
J: TRBJ1-1
V: TRBV6-5
size: -

DNA: TGTGCCAGCAGCTCCCGACATTTATCCTATGGCTACACCTTC
CDR3: CASSSRHLSYGYTF
D: -
length: 14
J: TRBJ1-2
V: TRBV9
size: -

DNA: TGTGCCAGCAGCGTGGTGCGGGGGGGCCTCCCCGGGGAGCTGTTTTTT
CDR3: CASSVVRGGLPGELFF
D: TRBD2
length: 16
J: TRBJ2-2
V: TRBV9
size: -

DNA: TGTGCCAGCAGCTTAGGGTCCCCAGCCACTGAAGCTTTCTTT
CDR3: CASSLGSPATEAFF
D: -
length: 14
J: TRBJ1-1
V: TRBV13
size: -

DNA: TGTGCCACCAGTGACTTAGCAGGGGATACGCAGTATTTT
CDR3: CATSDLAGDTQYF
D: -
length: 13
J: TRBJ2-3
V: TRBV24-1
size: -

DNA: TGTGCCAGTAGTATAGTTTTCGGCTCCTACAATGAGCAGTTCTTC
CDR3: CASSIVFGSYNEQFF
D: -
length: 15
J: TRBJ2-1
V: TRBV19
size: -

DNA: TGTGCCACCAGTGATCCACCTAGCGGGACGCAGTATTTT
CDR3: CATSDPPSGTQYF
D: TRBD2
length: 13
J: TRBJ2-3
V: TRBV24-1
size: -

DNA: TGTGCCAGCAGTTACTCGATCACAGGGGCCTATGGCTACACCTTC
CDR3: CASSYSITGAYGYTF
D: TRBD1
length: 15
J: TRBJ1-2
V: TRBV6-2/TRBV6-3
size: -